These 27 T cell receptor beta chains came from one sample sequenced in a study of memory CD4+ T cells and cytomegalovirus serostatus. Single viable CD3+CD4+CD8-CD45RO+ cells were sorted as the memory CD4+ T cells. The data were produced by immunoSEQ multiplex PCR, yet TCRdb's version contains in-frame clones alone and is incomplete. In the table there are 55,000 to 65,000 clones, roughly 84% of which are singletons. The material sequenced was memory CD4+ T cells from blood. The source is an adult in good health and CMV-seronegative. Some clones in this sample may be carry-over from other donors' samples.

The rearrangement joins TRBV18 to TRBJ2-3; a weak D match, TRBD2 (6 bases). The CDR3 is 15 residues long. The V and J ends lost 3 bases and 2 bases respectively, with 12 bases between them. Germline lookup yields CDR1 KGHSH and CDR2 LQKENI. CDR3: CASSPLEGFTDTQYF. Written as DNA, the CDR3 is TGTGCCAGCTCACCCTTGGAGGGGTTCACAGATACGCAGTATTTT.

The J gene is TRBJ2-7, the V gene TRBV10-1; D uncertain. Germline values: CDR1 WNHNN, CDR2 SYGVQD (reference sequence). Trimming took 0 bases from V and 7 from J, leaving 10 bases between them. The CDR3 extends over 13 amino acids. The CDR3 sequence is CASSESQTGEQYF. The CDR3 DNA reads TGCGCCAGCAGTGAGTCCCAGACTGGGGAGCAGTACTTC.

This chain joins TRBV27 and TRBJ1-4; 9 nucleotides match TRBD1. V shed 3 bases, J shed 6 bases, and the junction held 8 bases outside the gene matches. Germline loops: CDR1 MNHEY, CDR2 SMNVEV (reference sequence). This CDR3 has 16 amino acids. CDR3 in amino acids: CASSFTRGQGDEKLFF. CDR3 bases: TGTGCCAGCAGTTTTACCCGGGGACAGGGAGATGAAAAACTGTTTTTT.

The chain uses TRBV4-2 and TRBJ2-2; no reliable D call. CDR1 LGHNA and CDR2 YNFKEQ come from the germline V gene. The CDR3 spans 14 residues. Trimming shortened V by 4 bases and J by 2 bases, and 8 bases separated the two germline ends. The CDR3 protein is CASSRAKNTGELFF. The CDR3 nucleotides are TGTGCCAGCAGCCGAGCCAAAAACACCGGGGAGCTGTTTTTT.

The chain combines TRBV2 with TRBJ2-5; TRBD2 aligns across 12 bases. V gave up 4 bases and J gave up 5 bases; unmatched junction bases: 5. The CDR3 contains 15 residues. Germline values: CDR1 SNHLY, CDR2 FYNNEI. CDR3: CASSASGRAGETQYF. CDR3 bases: TGTGCCAGCAGTGCTAGCGGGAGGGCCGGGGAGACCCAGTACTTC.

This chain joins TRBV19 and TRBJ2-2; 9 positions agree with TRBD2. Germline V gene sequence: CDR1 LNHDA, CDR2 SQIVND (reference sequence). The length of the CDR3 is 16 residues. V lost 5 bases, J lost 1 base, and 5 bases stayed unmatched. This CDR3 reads CASSRQAGGNTGELFF. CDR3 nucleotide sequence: TGTGCCAGTAGTCGACAAGCGGGAGGGAACACCGGGGAGCTGTTTTTT.

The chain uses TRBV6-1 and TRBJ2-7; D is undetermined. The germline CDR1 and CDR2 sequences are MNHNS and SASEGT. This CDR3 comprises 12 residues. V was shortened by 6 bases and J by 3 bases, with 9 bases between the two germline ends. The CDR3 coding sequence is TGTGCCAGCAGGGGTCCCCTCTACGAGCAGTACTTC. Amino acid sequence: CASRGPLYEQYF.

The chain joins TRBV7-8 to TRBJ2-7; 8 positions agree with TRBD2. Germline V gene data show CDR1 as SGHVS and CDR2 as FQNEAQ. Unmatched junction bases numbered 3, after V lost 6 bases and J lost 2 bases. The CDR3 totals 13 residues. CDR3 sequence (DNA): TGTGCCAGCAGTACTAGCGGACCCTACGAGCAGTACTTC. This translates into CASSTSGPYEQYF.

The CDR3 region is CATGTGKYPGELFF. The DNA of the CDR3 is TGTGCCACAGGGACAGGGAAGTATCCCGGGGAGCTGTTTTTT. The chain is built from TRBV10-3 and TRBJ2-2; 9 bases are a match to TRBD1. The CDR3 is made up of 14 amino acids. The germline V gene encodes CDR1 ENHRY and CDR2 SYGVKD. The trim removed 10 bases at V and 6 bases at J, leaving 9 bases unmatched.

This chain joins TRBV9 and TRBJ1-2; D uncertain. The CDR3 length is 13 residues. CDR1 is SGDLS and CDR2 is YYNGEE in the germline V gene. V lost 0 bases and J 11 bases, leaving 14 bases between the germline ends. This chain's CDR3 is CASSVVGKVAYTF. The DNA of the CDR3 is TGTGCCAGCAGCGTAGTAGGGAAAGTGGCGTACACCTTC.

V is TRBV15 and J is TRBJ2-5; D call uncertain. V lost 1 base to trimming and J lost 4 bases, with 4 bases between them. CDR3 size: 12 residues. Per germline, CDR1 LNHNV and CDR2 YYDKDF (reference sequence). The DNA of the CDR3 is TGTGCCACCAGCAGAGCCTCAGAGACCCAGTACTTC. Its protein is CATSRASETQYF.

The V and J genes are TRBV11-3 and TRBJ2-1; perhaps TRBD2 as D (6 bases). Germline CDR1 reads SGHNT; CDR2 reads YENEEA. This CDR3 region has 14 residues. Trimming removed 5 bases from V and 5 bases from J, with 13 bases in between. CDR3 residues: CASSPGGLNNEQFF. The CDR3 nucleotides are TGTGCCAGCAGCCCCGGGGGACTCAACAATGAGCAGTTCTTC.

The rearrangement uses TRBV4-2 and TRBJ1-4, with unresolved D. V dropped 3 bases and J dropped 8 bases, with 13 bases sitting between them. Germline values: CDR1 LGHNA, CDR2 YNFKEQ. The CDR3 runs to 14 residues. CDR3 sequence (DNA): TGTGCCAGCAGCCACCTCCCACCGGCGGAAAAACTGTTTTTT. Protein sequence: CASSHLPPAEKLFF.

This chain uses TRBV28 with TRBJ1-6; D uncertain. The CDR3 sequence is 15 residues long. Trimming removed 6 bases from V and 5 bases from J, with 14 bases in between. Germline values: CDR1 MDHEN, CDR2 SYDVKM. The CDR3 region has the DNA TGTGCCAGCAGCACAGTGACGGTTGATAATTCACCCCTCCACTTT. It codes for CASSTVTVDNSPLHF.

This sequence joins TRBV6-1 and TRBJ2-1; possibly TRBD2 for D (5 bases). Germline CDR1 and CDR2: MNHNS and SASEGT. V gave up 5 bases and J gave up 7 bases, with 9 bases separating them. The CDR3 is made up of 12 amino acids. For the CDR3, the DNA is TGTGCCAGCAGTAGGGAGAGTAATGAGCAGTTCTTC. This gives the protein CASSRESNEQFF.

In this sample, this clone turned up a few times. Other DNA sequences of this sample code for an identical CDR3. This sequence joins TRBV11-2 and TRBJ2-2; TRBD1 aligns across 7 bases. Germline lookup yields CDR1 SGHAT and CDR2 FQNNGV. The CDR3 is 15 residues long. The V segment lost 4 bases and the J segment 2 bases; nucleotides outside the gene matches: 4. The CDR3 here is CASSSGQTNTGELFF. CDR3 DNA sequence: TGTGCCAGCAGCTCGGGACAGACTAACACCGGGGAGCTGTTTTTT.

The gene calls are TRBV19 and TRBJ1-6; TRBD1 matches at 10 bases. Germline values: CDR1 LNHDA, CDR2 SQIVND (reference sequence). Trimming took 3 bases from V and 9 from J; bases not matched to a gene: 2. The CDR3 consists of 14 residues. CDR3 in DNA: TGTGCCAGTAGTATCGGGGACAGGGGTTCACCCCTCCACTTT. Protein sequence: CASSIGDRGSPLHF.

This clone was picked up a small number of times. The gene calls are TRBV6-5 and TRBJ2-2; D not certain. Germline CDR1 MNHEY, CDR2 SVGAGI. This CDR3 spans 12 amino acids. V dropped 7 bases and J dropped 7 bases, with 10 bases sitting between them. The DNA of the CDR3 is TGTGCCAGCACCCAGACGGGCGGGGAGCTGTTTTTT. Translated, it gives CASTQTGGELFF.

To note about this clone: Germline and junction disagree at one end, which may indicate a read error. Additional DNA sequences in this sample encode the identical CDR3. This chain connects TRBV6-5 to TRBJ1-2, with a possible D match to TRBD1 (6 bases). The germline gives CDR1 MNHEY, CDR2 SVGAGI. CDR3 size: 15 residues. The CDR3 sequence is CASSYLDRSTYGYTF. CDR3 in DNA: TGCGCCAGCAGTTACTTAGACAGGAGTACTTATGGCTACACCTTC.

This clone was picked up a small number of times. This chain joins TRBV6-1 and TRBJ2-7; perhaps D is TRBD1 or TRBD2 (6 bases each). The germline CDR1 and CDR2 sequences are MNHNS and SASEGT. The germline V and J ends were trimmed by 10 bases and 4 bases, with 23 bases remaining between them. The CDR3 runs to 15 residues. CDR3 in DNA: TGTGCCACCGACCTAAGGTCCGGGGGCAGGTACGAGCAGTACTTC. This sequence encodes CATDLRSGGRYEQYF.

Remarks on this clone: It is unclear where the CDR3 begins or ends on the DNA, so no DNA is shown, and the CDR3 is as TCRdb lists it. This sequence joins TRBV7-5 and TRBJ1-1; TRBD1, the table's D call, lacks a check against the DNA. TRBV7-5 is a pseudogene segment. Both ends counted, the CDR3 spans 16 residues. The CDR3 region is CARSFVGTGSNTEAFF.

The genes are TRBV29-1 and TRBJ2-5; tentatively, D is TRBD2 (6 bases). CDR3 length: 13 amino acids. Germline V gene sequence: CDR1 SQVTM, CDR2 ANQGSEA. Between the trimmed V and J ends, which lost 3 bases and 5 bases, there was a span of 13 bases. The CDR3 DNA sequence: TGCAGCGTTGAGCCGGCGGGGAGGGAGACCCAGTACTTC. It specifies CSVEPAGRETQYF.

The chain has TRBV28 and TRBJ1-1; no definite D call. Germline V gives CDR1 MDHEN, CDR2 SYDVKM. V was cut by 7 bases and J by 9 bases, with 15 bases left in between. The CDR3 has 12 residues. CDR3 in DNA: TGTGCCAGCACCTCCGACCGGAGGCAAGCTTTCTTT. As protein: CASTSDRRQAFF.

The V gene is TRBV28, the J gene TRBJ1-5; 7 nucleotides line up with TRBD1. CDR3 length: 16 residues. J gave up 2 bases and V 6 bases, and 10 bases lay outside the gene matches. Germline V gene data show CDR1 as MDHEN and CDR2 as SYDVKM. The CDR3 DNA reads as TGTGCCAGCAGAATTGCACAGGGGAGGGGCAATCAGCCCCAGCATTTT. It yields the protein CASRIAQGRGNQPQHF.

CDR3 loop: CASSLKGAEPQHF. CDR3 bases: TGTGCCAGCAGCTTAAAGGGGGCTGAGCCCCAGCATTTT. This rearrangement joins TRBV7-2 to TRBJ1-5; 7 bases match TRBD1. The J segment lost 8 bases and the V segment lost 2 bases, leaving 3 bases of the junction unmatched. The germline V gene has CDR1 SGHTA and CDR2 FQGNSA. This CDR3 spans 13 amino acids. Looking up the rest from reference TRBV7-2 and TRBJ1-5 gives the full variable domain: GAGVSQSPSNKVTEKGKDVELRCDPISGHTALYWYRQSLGQGLEFLIYFQGNSAPDKSGLPSDRFSAERTGGSVSTLTIQRTQQEDSAVYLCASSLKGAEPQHFGDGTRLSIL.

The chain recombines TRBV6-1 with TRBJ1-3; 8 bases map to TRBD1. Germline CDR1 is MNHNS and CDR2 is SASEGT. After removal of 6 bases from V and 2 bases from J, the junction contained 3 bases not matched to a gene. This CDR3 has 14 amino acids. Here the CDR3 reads CASRQGGTGNTIYF. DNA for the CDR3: TGTGCCAGCAGACAGGGGGGTACTGGAAACACCATATATTTT.

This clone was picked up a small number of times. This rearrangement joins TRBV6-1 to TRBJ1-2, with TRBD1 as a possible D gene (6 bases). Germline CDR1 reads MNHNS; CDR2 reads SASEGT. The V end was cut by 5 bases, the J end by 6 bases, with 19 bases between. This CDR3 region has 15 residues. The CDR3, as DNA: TGTGCCAGCAGTCGACAGGCGTACTCGGGGGATGGCTACACCTTC. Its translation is CASSRQAYSGDGYTF.